Listed below are T cell receptor beta chains from one sample, sequenced in a study of T cells in Graves' hyperthyroidism and ophthalmopathy. TCRdb processed the multiplex PCR reads anew with MiXCR; each CDR3 protein has one entry. The top ten hold about two fifths of the sample, which has more than 500,000 distinct CDR3 sequences, over 45% seen once. Sequencing input: peripheral blood or thyroid tissue (not recorded which). The receptor source for this set is an adult woman with Graves' disease, either hyperthyroidism or ophthalmopathy (not recorded which). CDR3s include the opening cysteine and the closing phenylalanine or tryptophan. The D gene is left open where the match is weak. Clone size, where shown, is once, few, many, or a class for clones that have expanded.

v_call	d_call	clone_size	j_call	cdr3_nt	cdr3_aa
TRBV7-3	TRBD1	-	TRBJ2-5	TGTGCCAGCAGCGAGGGACAGGGGTTATCAGAGACCCAGTACTTC	CASSEGQGLSETQYF
TRBV20-1	-	-	TRBJ1-1	TGCAGTGCTAGAGATCTGGCAGCTTTCTTT	CSARDLAAFF
TRBV9	-	many	TRBJ1-2	TGTGCCAGCAACCGTGGGAACCCTTCTAACTATGGCTACACCTTC	CASNRGNPSNYGYTF
TRBV7-8	TRBD1	-	TRBJ1-1	TGTGCCAGCAGCATATGGACAGGGGGCGGGGAAGCTTTCTTT	CASSIWTGGGEAFF
TRBV7-2	TRBD1	-	TRBJ1-1	TGTGCCAGCAGCCCGAGGACAGGGCACACTGAAGCTTTCTTT	CASSPRTGHTEAFF
TRBV5-1	-	-	TRBJ2-2	TGCGCCAGCCGCCCTAGCGTCCCCGGGGAGCTGTTTTTT	CASRPSVPGELFF
TRBV5-1	TRBD1	-	TRBJ1-2	TGCGCCAGCAGCTTACGGGACAGGGACTATGGCTACACCTTC	CASSLRDRDYGYTF
TRBV7-2	-	few	TRBJ1-6	TGTGCCAGCAGCTTAGCGCAGCATTCACCCCTCCACTTT	CASSLAQHSPLHF
TRBV5-1	-	-	TRBJ1-2	TGCGCCAGCAGTGATGGCCGGACATATGGCTACACCTTC	CASSDGRTYGYTF
TRBV10-3	-	many	TRBJ1-3	TGTGCCATCAGTGAGCGGGGCCCCACGCAAGGAAACACCATATATTTT	CAISERGPTQGNTIYF
TRBV20-1	-	-	TRBJ1-1	TGCAGTGCTAGAGATTGGGTTAGCGTGGCCAACACTGAAGCTTTCTTT	CSARDWVSVANTEAFF
TRBV7-8	-	many	TRBJ1-1	TGTGCCAGCAGACTCCGGACGCTGGACACTGAAGCTTTCTTT	CASRLRTLDTEAFF
TRBV10-3	-	many	TRBJ1-6	TGTGCCATCAGTCCAGGGGACTCCTATAATTCACCCCTCCACTTT	CAISPGDSYNSPLHF
TRBV29-1	TRBD2	once	TRBJ2-7	TGCAGCGTTGCTAGCGGGAGGGCTCAAATCTACGAGCAGTACTTC	CSVASGRAQIYEQYF
TRBV7-9	-	-	TRBJ1-2	TGTGCCAGCAGCTCTATGGCAGGGCGAAGGGACTATGGCTACACCTTC	CASSSMAGRRDYGYTF
TRBV29-1	TRBD1	few	TRBJ1-2	TGCAGCGTTGAAGAGGGACAGCGGAACTATGGCTACACCTTC	CSVEEGQRNYGYTF
TRBV6-4	-	many	TRBJ1-5	TGTGCCAGCAGCGCGGACTTCAATCAGCCCCAGCATTTT	CASSADFNQPQHF
TRBV5-6	TRBD2	-	TRBJ2-5	TGTGCCAGCAGTTTACAGGGTCGACTAGCGGGAATGGAGACCCAGTACTTC	CASSLQGRLAGMETQYF
TRBV25-1	-	-	TRBJ1-6	TGTGCCAGCAGTGAATCCCCCAGGTGGGATTCACCCCTCCACTTT	CASSESPRWDSPLHF
TRBV25-1	TRBD1	-	TRBJ1-2	TGTGCCAGCAGTACCCACACAGGGGGTTATGGCTACACCTTC	CASSTHTGGYGYTF
TRBV9	-	few	TRBJ1-2	TGTGCCAGCTCACCTAGCGCAGGTGAAGAAGGCTACACCTTC	CASSPSAGEEGYTF
TRBV27	TRBD2	few	TRBJ2-7	TGTGCCAGCAGTTCTCCGGGACTAGCGGGAGGCTACGAGCAGTACTTC	CASSSPGLAGGYEQYF
TRBV20-1	TRBD1	many	TRBJ1-6	TGCAGTGCCCAACCAGGGGGGGGCGAAAATTCACCCCTCCACTTT	CSAQPGGGENSPLHF
TRBV5-1	-	-	TRBJ1-2	TGCGCCAGCAGCACCGAGGGGGAAGTCTATGGCTACACCTTC	CASSTEGEVYGYTF
TRBV12-3/TRBV12-4	TRBD2	many	TRBJ2-3	TGTGCCAGCAGTTCGACTAGCGGGAGGCTGGATACGCAGTATTTT	CASSSTSGRLDTQYF
TRBV7-9	TRBD1	-	TRBJ2-5	TGTGCCAGCACCGACAGGGGTGGCCAGCAAGAGACCCAGTACTTC	CASTDRGGQQETQYF
TRBV9	-	-	TRBJ1-6	TGTGCCAGCAGCGAATTTAATAGCATTTCACCCCTCCACTTT	CASSEFNSISPLHF
TRBV20-1	TRBD1	-	TRBJ2-7	TGCAGTGCTAGGGCGTACCGGGACAGGAACTACGAGCAGTACTTC	CSARAYRDRNYEQYF
TRBV25-1	-	-	TRBJ1-4	TGTGCCAGCAGCTCTAGGACGGGTGAAAAACTGTTTTTT	CASSSRTGEKLFF
TRBV10-3	-	-	TRBJ1-5	TGTGCCATCAGTGCGAGCCTTGGTAGCAATCAGCCCCAGCATTTT	CAISASLGSNQPQHF
TRBV7-9	-	few	TRBJ1-2	TGTGCCAGCAGCTTAGTACCGAGGGTTCTGGGTGGCTACACCTTC	CASSLVPRVLGGYTF
TRBV25-1	-	few	TRBJ2-1	TGTGCCAGCAGTGAGCCAGGGCTGGGTAATGAGCAGTTCTTC	CASSEPGLGNEQFF
TRBV7-2	-	many	TRBJ2-5	TGTGCCAGCACCAGGACGGTCTTAAGGGAGACCCAGTACTTC	CASTRTVLRETQYF
TRBV2	TRBD1	once	TRBJ1-2	TGTGCCAGCAGTACTCGGACAGGGGACGATGGCTACACCTTC	CASSTRTGDDGYTF
TRBV20-1	-	-	TRBJ2-2	TGCAGTGCGGGCAGGGGAGGGAGCACCGGGGAGCTGTTTTTT	CSAGRGGSTGELFF
TRBV20-1	-	-	TRBJ1-4	TGCAGTGCTAGGGGGGCAATGGCGGCAGGGGTGGGGGAAAAACTGTTTTTT	CSARGAMAAGVGEKLFF
TRBV2	TRBD1	-	TRBJ1-1	TGTGCCAGCAGGAGGGACAGGGCGAACACTGAAGCTTTCTTT	CASRRDRANTEAFF
TRBV29-1	TRBD1	few	TRBJ1-2	TGCAGCGTTGTGGCCCTGATGACAGGGGGCTACGACTATGGCTACACCTTC	CSVVALMTGGYDYGYTF
TRBV9	-	-	TRBJ1-3	TGTGCCAGCAGCGTAGGGGGAAACACCATATATTTT	CASSVGGNTIYF
TRBV25-1	-	-	TRBJ2-2	TGTGCCAGCAGTGACCCCTCAGGGGCGGACACCGGGGAGCTGTTTTTT	CASSDPSGADTGELFF
TRBV7-2	-	many	TRBJ2-2	TGTGCCAGCAGCATTACTAGCACCGGGGAGCTGTTTTTT	CASSITSTGELFF
TRBV2	-	-	TRBJ1-1	TGTGCCAGCAGTGGGCAGGGCCTTGAAGCTTTCTTT	CASSGQGLEAFF
TRBV11-2	TRBD1	-	TRBJ2-5	TGTGCCAGCAGCTCCAGGGGGCGGCGGGAGACCCAGTACTTC	CASSSRGRRETQYF
TRBV5-6	TRBD1	-	TRBJ1-6	TGTGCCAGCAGCGAAGGGACAGGGAGGAACAATTCACCCCTCCACTTT	CASSEGTGRNNSPLHF
TRBV7-2	TRBD1	many	TRBJ1-3	TGTGCCAGCAGCGCGGACAGGGGCGGCTCTGGAAACACCATATATTTT	CASSADRGGSGNTIYF
TRBV2	-	many	TRBJ1-2	TGTGCCAGCAGTGGAAGGCAAAACTATGGCTACACCTTC	CASSGRQNYGYTF
TRBV20-1	TRBD1	-	TRBJ1-2	TGCAGTGCTGGGCCTTTACAGGGACAGGGAAACCTCTATGGCTACACCTTC	CSAGPLQGQGNLYGYTF
TRBV7-2	TRBD1	-	TRBJ1-6	TGTGCCAGCAGCTGGGGACAGGGTACACCCCTCCACTTT	CASSWGQGTPLHF
TRBV5-4	TRBD1	-	TRBJ1-4	TGTGCCAGCAGTCCACAGGGGTCCAATGAAAAACTGTTTTTT	CASSPQGSNEKLFF
TRBV6-2/TRBV6-3	-	many	TRBJ1-2	TGTGCCAGCCCTAACCGGTCTGGCTACACCTTC	CASPNRSGYTF
TRBV5-1	-	-	TRBJ1-4	TGCGCCAGCAGGACCGGACAGAAAAATGAAAAACTGTTTTTT	CASRTGQKNEKLFF
TRBV9	TRBD2	-	TRBJ2-5	TGTGCCAGCGGGGGCTCGGCTAGCGGGAGAAAGGGAGAGACCCAGTACTTC	CASGGSASGRKGETQYF
TRBV5-1	-	once	TRBJ2-6	TGCGCCAGCAGCTTGGAAAGGGATTTC	CASSLERDF